The 29 T cell receptor beta chains reported below all come from one sample, sequenced in a study of metastatic and nonmetastatic thyroid tumors. TCRdb re-called the PCR reads with MiXCR. The sample lists about 14,000 clones; approximately 29% were seen once. Each patient came to thyroid surgery without any prior treatment (of any kind). Sequencing input: tumor tissue. The receptors here all came from a female donor with papillary thyroid cancer or a benign thyroid nodule (not recorded which). Some clones in this sample may be carry-over from other donors' samples.

This chain joins TRBV13 and TRBJ2-1, with 9 bases lining up with TRBD2. Germline-derived CDR1 and CDR2 are PRHDT and FYEKMQ (reference sequence). The CDR3 runs to 15 residues. Germline trimming cut 5 bases from V and 2 bases from J; bases unmatched to any gene: 4. CDR3 in DNA: TGTGCCAGCAGCCTCGTAGCGGGAGCCTACAATGAGCAGTTCTTC. It specifies CASSLVAGAYNEQFF.

V gene TRBV7-9 combines with J gene TRBJ2-3; D possibly corresponds to TRBD2 (6 bases). CDR3 length equals 13 residues. Trimming took off 5 bases at V and 3 bases at J, with 9 bases between the two ends. CDR1 and CDR2 from the germline V gene are SEHNR and FQNEAQ (reference sequence). The CDR3 DNA sequence: TGTGCCAGCAGCGTAGGGACTACAGATACGCAGTATTTT. As protein: CASSVGTTDTQYF.

This clone was observed a single time. V is TRBV9 and J is TRBJ2-7, with 11 bases lining up with TRBD1. The junction had 6 bases not matched to a gene; V was cut back by 4 bases and J by 3 bases. This CDR3 is 15 amino acids long. The germline CDR1 and CDR2 sequences are SGDLS and YYNGEE. CDR3 in DNA: TGTGCCAGCAGCTTCCGGACAGGGGGCAACTACGAGCAGTACTTC. Translation: CASSFRTGGNYEQYF.

In this sample, this clone turned up a few times. The rearrangement joins TRBV27 to TRBJ2-1, with TRBD1 matching over 10 bases. In germline, CDR1 is MNHEY, CDR2 SMNVEV (reference sequence). The CDR3 has 18 residues. Trimming at V came to 7 bases and at J to 8 bases, leaving 20 bases not matched to a gene. The CDR3 DNA reads TGTGCCAGCACTAAGACCGCGACGGGACAGGGGCTCAGGGATGAGCAGTTCTTC. Translating it yields CASTKTATGQGLRDEQFF.

This rearrangement joins TRBV11-1 to TRBJ2-7, with TRBD2 matching over 7 bases. Germline V lookup: CDR1 SGHAT, CDR2 FQDESV (reference sequence). The CDR3 has 17 amino acids. The junction had 10 bases not matched to a gene; V was cut back by 0 bases and J by 2 bases. The CDR3 nucleotides are TGTGCCAGCAGCTTAGCGGGGGGGTTGAGACCTACCTACGAGCAGTACTTC. Translation: CASSLAGGLRPTYEQYF.

This clone was counted ten times or more. This chain uses TRBV29-1 with TRBJ1-2; 7 bases map to TRBD1. Germline CDR1 SQVTM, CDR2 ANQGSEA. The CDR3 consists of 13 residues. J gave up 6 bases and V 4 bases, and 8 bases lay outside the gene matches. CDR3 residues: CSVGHGGGDGYTF. Here the CDR3 DNA reads TGCAGCGTTGGTCATGGAGGGGGCGATGGCTACACCTTC.

This chain uses TRBV20-1 with TRBJ2-6; D gene uncertain. CDR3 size: 19 residues. Deletions cut 0 bases from V and 0 bases from J, with 18 bases between. Germline CDR1 is DFQATT and CDR2 is SNEGSKA (reference sequence). The DNA of the CDR3 is TGCAGTGCTAGAGATCTTAAAAGGGTGTCACTCTCTGGGGCCAACGTCCTGACTTTC. Its protein product is CSARDLKRVSLSGANVLTF.

V gene TRBV12-3 or TRBV12-4 combines with J gene TRBJ2-1, with D perhaps given as TRBD1 or TRBD2 (5 bases each). V dropped 8 bases and J dropped 0 bases, with 14 bases sitting between them. CDR3 length: 15 residues. The CDR3 DNA sequence: TGTGCCAGCTGCCCGGGACGGAGCTCCTACAATGAGCAGTTCTTC. Amino acid sequence: CASCPGRSSYNEQFF.

The rearrangement joins TRBV30 to TRBJ2-1; TRBD2 agrees at 16 bases. V dropped 1 base and J dropped 10; count of bases not matched to a gene: 4. From germline, CDR1 is GTSNPN and CDR2 SVGIG (reference sequence). The CDR3 sequence is 15 residues long. The DNA for the CDR3 is TGTGCCTGGAGTGAAGGGACTAGCGGGAGGGGCGAGCAGTTCTTC. Encoded protein: CAWSEGTSGRGEQFF.

The V call is TRBV5-1, the J call TRBJ1-2, with D uncertain. This CDR3 is built from 15 residues. The V gene lost 5 bases and the J gene lost 0 bases, with 14 bases spanning the gap. Germline V gives CDR1 SGHRS, CDR2 YFSETQ. The CDR3 nucleotides are TGCGCCAGCAGAATTTCAACGGAGCCTAACTATGGCTACACCTTC. It encodes CASRISTEPNYGYTF. Supplemented by reference TRBV5-1 and TRBJ1-2, the full variable domain reads KAGVTQTPRYLIKTRGQQVTLSCSPISGHRSVSWYQQTPGQGLQFLFEYFSETQRNKGNFPGRFSGRQFSNSRSEMNVSTLELGDSALYLCASRISTEPNYGYTFGSGTRLTVV.

This clone was counted at least ten times. This chain links TRBV11-2 with TRBJ2-3; TRBD2 agrees at 7 bases. With 8 bases clipped from V and 0 bases from J, the junction kept 5 bases outside the gene matches. CDR1 and CDR2 (germline): SGHAT, FQNNGV. This CDR3 region has 14 residues. The CDR3 DNA follows: TGTGCCAGCTTGGGGGGGACTAGCACAGATACGCAGTATTTT. Amino acids: CASLGGTSTDTQYF. Drawing the rest from reference TRBV11-2 and TRBJ2-3, the complete variable domain is EAGVAQSPRYKIIEKRQSVAFWCNPISGHATLYWYQQILGQGPKLLIQFQNNGVVDDSQLPKDRFSAERLKGVDSTLKIQPAKLEDSAVYLCASLGGTSTDTQYFGPGTRLTVL.

This chain links TRBV5-1 with TRBJ2-7, with 9 bases identical to TRBD1. This CDR3 has 16 amino acids. Germline-derived CDR1 and CDR2 are SGHRS and YFSETQ. V was pared by 2 bases and J by 6 bases, with 12 bases of the junction left unmatched. The CDR3 DNA follows: TGCGCCAGCAGCTTAGGTCGCCCGGGACAGGGAGCCGAGCAGTACTTC. It codes for CASSLGRPGQGAEQYF.

This clone is large in the sample. V is TRBV7-2 and J is TRBJ2-5, with 7 bases aligning to TRBD2. Germline CDR1 SGHTA, CDR2 FQGNSA. J gave up 3 bases and V 4 bases, and 2 bases lay outside the gene matches. This CDR3 comprises 13 residues. CDR3 in amino acids: CASSYLAEETQYF. CDR3 nucleotides: TGTGCCAGCAGCTACCTAGCGGAAGAGACCCAGTACTTC.

This clone has more than one count but fewer than ten. V and J are TRBV12-3 or TRBV12-4 and TRBJ1-4; D is perhaps TRBD1 (5 bases). This CDR3 contains 15 residues. V was cut by 5 bases and J by 5 bases, with 15 bases left in between. CDR3 bases: TGTGCCAGCAGTACCGCCGAGACAGTAAATGAAAAACTGTTTTTT. It encodes CASSTAETVNEKLFF.

This clone is categorized as medium-sized. CDR3 sequence: CSAIPGEGGSYEQYF. DNA for the CDR3: TGCAGTGCTATCCCAGGGGAAGGGGGCTCCTACGAGCAGTACTTC. The V and J genes are TRBV20-1 and TRBJ2-7; D might be TRBD1 (6 bases). V shed 4 bases and J shed 0 bases, with 16 bases lying between them. The germline CDR1 and CDR2 sequences are DFQATT and SNEGSKA (reference sequence). This CDR3 region has 15 residues.

A few counts support this clone. V is TRBV19 and J is TRBJ2-7, with D possibly matching TRBD2 (6 bases). V gave up 4 bases and J gave up 4 bases, with 17 bases separating them. There are 15 residues in the CDR3. Germline V gene sequence: CDR1 LNHDA, CDR2 SQIVND (reference sequence). The CDR3: CASSTSTGTPYEQYF. The CDR3 coding sequence is TGTGCCAGTAGTACTTCAACCGGGACTCCTTACGAGCAGTACTTC.

As DNA, the CDR3 is TGTGCCAGCAGCCCCGAGCGGGTCGGGGCAGATACGCAGTATTTT. Translating it yields CASSPERVGADTQYF. The chain employs TRBV11-2 and TRBJ2-3; a possible D gene is TRBD2 (6 bases). Germline loops: CDR1 SGHAT, CDR2 FQNNGV. V lost 5 bases and J lost 4, with 16 bases in between. The CDR3 has 15 residues.

This clone was seen a few times. This chain connects TRBV19 to TRBJ2-2; the D gene is possibly TRBD1 (5 bases). This CDR3 region has 14 residues. Between the trimmed V and J ends, which lost 8 bases and 7 bases, there was a span of 17 bases. Germline-derived CDR1 and CDR2 are LNHDA and SQIVND (reference sequence). As DNA, the CDR3 is TGTGCCAGTGGGGTCTCGCAGGGCGGCGGGGAGCTGTTTTTT. This translates into CASGVSQGGGELFF.

By share, this clone counts as medium-sized (0.01 to 0.1%). V usage is TRBV6-2 or TRBV6-3 and J usage is TRBJ1-6, with unresolved D. The CDR3 consists of 14 residues. From germline, CDR1 is MNHEY and CDR2 SVGEGT. Deletions cut 5 bases from V and 7 bases from J, with 12 bases between. The CDR3 nucleotides read TGTGCCAGCAGTAGACGTGGGGAGAATTCACCCCTCCACTTT. This translates into CASSRRGENSPLHF.

This chain connects TRBV10-2 to TRBJ1-6; 7 bases align to TRBD1. J was trimmed by 5 bases and V by 6 bases; bases with no gene match: 4. CDR1 WSHSY and CDR2 SAAADI come from the germline V gene. The CDR3 is 14 residues long. The CDR3 sequence is CASSPGQDNSPLHF. The CDR3 coding sequence is TGCGCCAGCAGCCCCGGACAGGATAATTCACCCCTCCACTTT.

This clone was detected ten times or more. Because the CDR3 is missing its conserved closing phenylalanine or tryptophan, this is likely a read error. The chain joins TRBV4-3 to TRBJ1-2; D uncertain. Germline V lookup: CDR1 LGHNA, CDR2 YSLEER. V was shortened by 0 bases and J by 1 base, with 9 bases between the two germline ends. CDR3 length: 15 residues. The CDR3 loop is CASSQERTVNYGYTS. The CDR3 nucleotides read TGCGCCAGCAGCCAAGAGAGAACGGTTAACTATGGCTACACCTCC.

Many counts were recorded for this clone. The rearrangement links TRBV2 to TRBJ1-2; D unresolved. The germline V and J ends were trimmed by 2 bases and 4 bases, with 5 bases remaining between them. CDR1 SNHLY and CDR2 FYNNEI come from the germline V gene. The CDR3 has 12 residues. As DNA, the CDR3 is TGTGCCAGCAGTGAAAGGCCCTATGGCTACACCTTC. Its protein is CASSERPYGYTF.

The chain carries TRBV27 and TRBJ1-1, with a tentative D call TRBD1 (6 bases). The germline CDR1 and CDR2 sequences are MNHEY and SMNVEV (reference sequence). This CDR3 comprises 16 residues. The V end was cut by 3 bases, the J end by 5 bases, with 19 bases between. CDR3 region: CASSLWGSGGRTEAFF. The CDR3 DNA reads TGTGCCAGCAGTTTGTGGGGTTCGGGGGGGCGGACTGAAGCTTTCTTT.

This clone came up many times. The J gene is TRBJ1-1, the V gene TRBV4-1; D is ambiguous. CDR1 is MGHRA and CDR2 is YSYEKL in the germline V gene. V dropped 2 bases and J dropped 3 bases, with 7 bases sitting between them. The CDR3 spans 13 residues. CDR3 residues: CASSQSWDTEAFF. In DNA form, the CDR3 reads TGCGCCAGCAGCCAATCTTGGGACACTGAAGCTTTCTTT.

This chain joins TRBV6-2 or TRBV6-3 and TRBJ2-5; tentative D call: TRBD1 (6 bases). The germline gives CDR1 MNHEY, CDR2 SVGEGT. V was trimmed by 8 bases and J by 5 bases, leaving 15 bases between them. The CDR3 is 13 residues long. CDR3: CASGSGVGETQYF. In DNA, the CDR3 is TGTGCCAGCGGATCAGGGGTCGGGGAGACCCAGTACTTC.

This clone occurred many times. The CDR3 carries no conserved terminal phenylalanine or tryptophan, so it likely arises from a read error. The DNA is omitted, as the CDR3 cannot be located on it reliably, and the CDR3 follows TCRdb's listing. The chain joins TRBV2 to TRBJ2-4; the table's D gene call, TRBD2, was not cross checked with the DNA. With termini counted, the CDR3 has 8 amino acids. From germline, CDR1 is SNHLY and CDR2 FYNNEI. CDR3 loop: CASRTGTS.

This clone was seen many times. CDR3 region: CASSFSGGDGYTF. For the CDR3, the DNA is TGTGCCAGCAGTTTTTCAGGGGGCGATGGCTACACCTTC. The chain uses TRBV27 and TRBJ1-2; 8 nucleotides line up with TRBD1. The CDR3 spans 13 residues. Germline CDR1 and CDR2: MNHEY and SMNVEV (reference sequence). V lost 3 bases, J lost 6 bases, and 3 bases stayed unmatched.

This clone was observed a single time. The chain carries TRBV7-2 and TRBJ2-7; TRBD2 matches 8 bases. The V and J ends lost 4 bases and 5 bases, in that order; junction bases with no gene match: 10. This CDR3 comprises 15 residues. CDR1 is SGHTA, CDR2 FQGNSA, per germline. Here the CDR3 reads CASSSAGTRSHEQYF. The DNA of the CDR3 is TGTGCCAGCAGCTCGGCCGGGACTAGGTCCCACGAGCAGTACTTC.

The V gene is TRBV24-1, the J gene TRBJ2-5, with D perhaps matching TRBD1 (6 bases). Trimming stripped 4 bases from V and 0 bases from J, with 8 bases between. CDR3 length: 14 residues. The V gene's germline CDR1 is KGHDR and CDR2 SFDVKD. DNA for the CDR3: TGTGCCACCAGTGAAGACAGGTACCAAGAGACCCAGTACTTC. It translates to CATSEDRYQETQYF.